Following are 29 T cell receptor beta chains from one sample sequenced in a study of OX40 agonist ivuxolimab in advanced cancers. Produced via immunoSEQ multiplex PCR; TCRdb's table is partial and in-frame only. In the table there are fewer than 85,000 clones, roughly 90% of which are singletons. The sample here was CD4+ or CD8+ T cells sorted from blood, taken in a trial of the OX40 agonist ivuxolimab. Every receptor here comes from an adult with an advanced solid tumor such as melanoma, head and neck, liver or kidney cancer.

This clone occurred a few times. The rearrangement joins TRBV5-1 to TRBJ2-7; D is possibly TRBD1 (5 bases). V was shortened by 0 bases and J by 3 bases, with 13 bases between the two germline ends. Germline lookup yields CDR1 SGHRS and CDR2 YFSETQ. The CDR3 consists of 15 residues. Here the CDR3 DNA reads TGCGCCAGCAGCTTGGAGGCAGGGTACCGCTACGAGCAGTACTTC. This gives the protein CASSLEAGYRYEQYF. The full variable domain, in which reference TRBV5-1 and TRBJ2-7 provide the parts outside the CDR3, is KAGVTQTPRYLIKTRGQQVTLSCSPISGHRSVSWYQQTPGQGLQFLFEYFSETQRNKGNFPGRFSGRQFSNSRSEMNVSTLELGDSALYLCASSLEAGYRYEQYFGPGTRLTVT.

Concerning this clone: One junction end disagrees with the germline gene, perhaps due to a read error. The chain links TRBV6-6 to TRBJ2-3, with 7 bases that match TRBD1. This CDR3 contains 11 residues. Per germline, CDR1 MNHNY and CDR2 SVGAGI (reference sequence). The CDR3 DNA is TGTGCCAGCAGGGACAGGACCGGGCCCCTTTTT. Its protein product is CASRDRTGPLF.

The V and J genes are TRBV7-9 and TRBJ1-2, with D tentatively TRBD1 (6 bases). This CDR3 has 14 residues. The V gene's germline CDR1 is SEHNR and CDR2 FQNEAQ (reference sequence). V lost 1 base, J lost 4 bases, and 10 bases lay in between. The DNA of the CDR3 is TGTGCCAGCAGCTTAGGGGACACCATCTATGGCTACACCTTC. Amino acid sequence: CASSLGDTIYGYTF.

This clone has just a few counts. The V gene is TRBV27, the J gene TRBJ2-1; D unclear. The CDR3 is made up of 14 amino acids. The V gene's germline CDR1 is MNHEY and CDR2 SMNVEV (reference sequence). V shed 7 bases and J shed 7 bases, with 17 bases lying between them. CDR3: CASTSGPGRNEQFF. The CDR3 DNA sequence: TGTGCCAGCACCTCCGGGCCCGGACGAAATGAGCAGTTCTTC.

This sequence joins TRBV13 and TRBJ1-2, with D unclear. Germline CDR1 PRHDT, CDR2 FYEKMQ (reference sequence). Trimming cost V 5 bases and J 3 bases, with 7 bases left between them. The CDR3 consists of 12 residues. CDR3 DNA: TGTGCCAGCAGCCGGCAATACTATGGCTACACCTTC. It encodes CASSRQYYGYTF.

The rearrangement uses TRBV19 and TRBJ1-4, with D uncertain. Germline CDR1 LNHDA, CDR2 SQIVND (reference sequence). The CDR3 length is 14 residues. Trimming shortened V by 4 bases and J by 7 bases, and 13 bases separated the two germline ends. CDR3 protein: CASSTQAGSEKLFF. Written as DNA, the CDR3 is TGTGCCAGTAGTACCCAGGCGGGATCTGAAAAACTGTTTTTT.

The chain is built from TRBV10-2 and TRBJ1-1; 9 bases are a match to TRBD1. This CDR3 comprises 14 residues. Germline V gene data show CDR1 as WSHSY and CDR2 as SAAADI. Trimming at V came to 6 bases and at J to 6 bases, leaving 8 bases not matched to a gene. CDR3 DNA: TGCGCCAGCAGAGCCGGGACAGGGACCCCTGAAGCTTTCTTT. This codes for CASRAGTGTPEAFF.

The chain couples TRBV30 to TRBJ2-1, with 8 nucleotides matching TRBD1. The CDR3 totals 14 residues. From germline, CDR1 is GTSNPN and CDR2 SVGIG (reference sequence). J gave up 3 bases and V 4 bases, and 5 bases lay outside the gene matches. The CDR3 reads CAWTGTGSYNEQFF. As DNA, the CDR3 is TGTGCCTGGACCGGGACAGGAAGCTACAATGAGCAGTTCTTC.

Comments on this clone: At one of its ends the junction is not consistent with the germline gene, which may arise from a read error. The chain is built from TRBV7-8 and TRBJ2-7, with TRBD2 as a possible D gene (6 bases). Germline-derived CDR1 and CDR2 are SGHVS and FQNEAQ. The CDR3 runs to 16 residues. CDR3 residues: CASSPNVGRDSHEQYF. For the CDR3, the DNA is TGTGCCAGCAGCCCTAACGTCGGCCGGGACTCCCACGAGCAGTACTTC.

This chain links TRBV5-1 with TRBJ1-1, with TRBD1 matching 7 bases. CDR3 size: 15 residues. Germline V gene sequence: CDR1 SGHRS, CDR2 YFSETQ. Losses at the gene ends were 2 bases for V and 6 bases for J; bases not matched to a gene: 10. CDR3 region: CASSLRDRFNAEAFF. The CDR3 nucleotides are TGCGCCAGCAGCTTACGGGACAGATTTAACGCTGAAGCTTTCTTT.

This clone was seen more than once but under ten times. Compared with germline, one end of the junction differs, possibly owing to a read error. The chain joins TRBV7-7 to TRBJ2-3, with D perhaps matching TRBD2 (6 bases). The CDR3 is 15 residues long. Germline loops: CDR1 SSHAT, CDR2 FNYEAQ (reference sequence). Here the CDR3 reads CASSFSGERGDTQYF. DNA for the CDR3: TGTGCTAGCAGCTTCTCGGGGGAGAGAGGAGATACGCAGTATTTT.

The chain uses TRBV9 and TRBJ2-2, with D perhaps TRBD2 (5 bases). The CDR3 loop spans 15 amino acids. V lost 0 bases to trimming and J lost 0 bases, with 6 bases between them. Germline lookup yields CDR1 SGDLS and CDR2 YYNGEE. CDR3 residues: CASSVEAANTGELFF. The CDR3 coding sequence is TGTGCCAGCAGCGTAGAAGCGGCGAACACCGGGGAGCTGTTTTTT. The full variable domain, rest sourced from reference TRBV9 and TRBJ2-2, is DSGVTQTPKHLITATGQRVTLRCSPRSGDLSVYWYQQSLDQGLQFLIQYYNGEERAKGNILERFSAQQFPDLHSELNLSSLELGDSALYFCASSVEAANTGELFFGEGSRLTVL.

The rearrangement links TRBV2 to TRBJ2-6; 9 bases fit TRBD1. This CDR3 spans 18 amino acids. Germline V gene lookup returns CDR1 SNHLY and CDR2 FYNNEI. The V and J ends lost 4 bases and 1 base, in that order; junction bases with no gene match: 8. CDR3: CASSVQGAHVSGANVLTF. CDR3 in DNA: TGTGCCAGCAGTGTACAGGGGGCGCATGTTTCTGGGGCCAACGTCCTGACTTTC.

The chain is built from TRBV18 and TRBJ2-3, with D maybe TRBD1 (6 bases). In germline, CDR1 is KGHSH, CDR2 LQKENI. The V and J ends lost 3 bases and 2 bases respectively, with 6 bases between them. The CDR3 sequence is 13 residues long. DNA for the CDR3: TGTGCCAGCTCACCGGGGGCCACAGATACGCAGTATTTT. Amino acid sequence: CASSPGATDTQYF.

The genes are TRBV6-1 and TRBJ2-3, with D unresolved. V lost 7 bases and J 2 bases, leaving 7 bases between the germline ends. The germline CDR1 and CDR2 sequences are MNHNS and SASEGT. The CDR3 extends over 12 amino acids. The CDR3 spells CASILNTDTQYF. The CDR3 coding sequence is TGTGCCAGCATACTTAACACAGATACGCAGTATTTT.

The chain is built from TRBV5-1 and TRBJ2-2; TRBD2 is a possible D gene (5 bases). Germline values: CDR1 SGHRS, CDR2 YFSETQ. This CDR3 comprises 15 residues. V lost 4 bases, J lost 8 bases, and 18 bases lay in between. CDR3 sequence reads: CASSLLSLRGGELFF. DNA for the CDR3: TGCGCCAGCAGCCTGCTGTCCCTAAGAGGGGGGGAGCTGTTTTTT.

The chain uses TRBV7-3 and TRBJ2-5, with D possibly being TRBD2 (6 bases). CDR3 size: 15 residues. The germline CDR1 and CDR2 sequences are SGHTA and FQGTGA. V was trimmed by 1 base and J by 5 bases, leaving 14 bases between them. CDR3 protein: CASSLIGGARETQYF. CDR3 DNA: TGTGCCAGCAGCTTAATAGGCGGGGCCCGGGAGACCCAGTACTTC. Complete variable domain (other parts from reference TRBV7-3 and TRBJ2-5): GAGVSQTPSNKVTEKGKYVELRCDPISGHTALYWYRQSLGQGPEFLIYFQGTGAADDSGLPNDRFFAVRPEGSVSTLKIQRTERGDSAVYLCASSLIGGARETQYFGPGTRLLVL.

This sequence joins TRBV10-1 and TRBJ2-2, with no clear D. CDR1 is WNHNN, CDR2 SYGVQD, per germline (reference sequence). V lost 0 bases and J lost 7, with 12 bases in between. This CDR3 is built from 15 residues. This CDR3 reads CASSESWQGHGELFF. In DNA form, the CDR3 reads TGCGCCAGCAGTGAGTCGTGGCAAGGGCACGGGGAGCTGTTTTTT.

The chain links TRBV23-1 to TRBJ1-6, with 7 bases identical to TRBD1. TRBV23-1 is recorded as an ORF, its role being uncertain. The CDR3 consists of 15 residues. Trimming removed 4 bases from V and 5 bases from J; junction bases left unmatched: 5. The CDR3: CASSRSGTDNSPLHF. DNA for the CDR3: TGCGCCAGCAGTCGGTCCGGGACAGATAATTCACCCCTCCACTTT.

The chain uses TRBV10-2 and TRBJ2-5, with TRBD2 identical over 15 bases. The CDR3 consists of 15 residues. The germline gives CDR1 WSHSY, CDR2 SAAADI. The J segment lost 5 bases and the V segment lost 4 bases, leaving 2 bases of the junction unmatched. The CDR3 sequence: CASSVGTSGRETQYF. The CDR3 nucleotides are TGCGCCAGCAGTGTCGGGACTAGCGGGAGGGAGACCCAGTACTTC.

This clone was detected only once. This rearrangement joins TRBV6-5 to TRBJ1-1, with D hard to call. The V and J ends lost 7 bases and 5 bases respectively, with 14 bases between them. Germline values: CDR1 MNHEY, CDR2 SVGAGI. CDR3 length: 13 amino acids. The CDR3 loop reads CASTPAAGTEAFF. For the CDR3, the DNA is TGTGCCAGCACCCCGGCCGCGGGGACTGAAGCTTTCTTT.

The chain employs TRBV5-6 and TRBJ2-7; 7 bases fit TRBD1. The CDR3 sequence is 15 residues long. J was trimmed by 3 bases and V by 4 bases; bases with no gene match: 10. The germline gives CDR1 SGHDT, CDR2 YYEEEE. CDR3 in amino acids: CASSKGGSGGYEQYF. The CDR3 DNA reads TGTGCCAGCAGCAAAGGCGGGTCAGGGGGCTACGAGCAGTACTTC.

The J gene is TRBJ1-2, the V gene TRBV6-6; 8 bases are shared with TRBD1. The trim removed 6 bases at V and 8 bases at J, leaving 2 bases unmatched. The germline V gene has CDR1 MNHNY and CDR2 SVGAGI (reference sequence). This CDR3 contains 11 residues. CDR3 loop: CASRRTGGYTF. Written as DNA, the CDR3 is TGTGCCAGCAGACGGACAGGGGGCTACACCTTC.

The chain carries TRBV29-1 and TRBJ2-1, with 8 bases identical to TRBD2. The CDR3 extends over 13 amino acids. Germline V lookup: CDR1 SQVTM, CDR2 ANQGSEA. Trimming took 7 bases from V and 4 from J; bases not matched to a gene: 6. CDR3 amino acids: CSGAGVVYNEQFF. The CDR3 coding sequence is TGCAGCGGAGCGGGAGTCGTATACAATGAGCAGTTCTTC.

V gene TRBV27 combines with J gene TRBJ2-2; 12 bases are a match to TRBD2. The germline V gene encodes CDR1 MNHEY and CDR2 SMNVEV (reference sequence). This CDR3 has 16 residues. Trimming took 3 bases from V and 7 from J; bases not matched to a gene: 6. The CDR3 spells CASSFLAGGLNGELFF. The CDR3 DNA sequence: TGTGCCAGCAGTTTCCTAGCGGGGGGGCTAAACGGGGAGCTGTTTTTT.

This rearrangement joins TRBV6-1 to TRBJ1-2, with D unclear. The CDR3 spans 15 residues. Germline CDR1 reads MNHNS; CDR2 reads SASEGT. The V gene lost 3 bases and the J gene lost 0 bases, with 11 bases spanning the gap. The CDR3 spells CASSDWATANYGYTF. The CDR3 region has the DNA TGTGCCAGCAGTGATTGGGCTACAGCTAACTATGGCTACACCTTC.

This rearrangement joins TRBV9 to TRBJ2-1; 10 positions match TRBD2. Looked up from germline, CDR1 is SGDLS and CDR2 is YYNGEE. CDR3 size: 15 residues. Trimming took 5 bases from V and 3 from J; bases not matched to a gene: 5. CDR3 residues: CASSAGTSDYNEQFF. DNA of the CDR3: TGTGCCAGCAGTGCCGGGACTAGCGACTACAATGAGCAGTTCTTC.

The chain carries TRBV11-2 and TRBJ2-7; 9 nucleotides line up with TRBD1. This CDR3 has 16 amino acids. V lost 1 base to trimming and J lost 2 bases; unmatched junction nucleotides: 6. The germline V gene has CDR1 SGHAT and CDR2 FQNNGV. Here the CDR3 DNA reads TGTGCCAGCAGCTTAGGCACCGGGACAGGGACCTACGAGCAGTACTTC. Protein product: CASSLGTGTGTYEQYF.

The sample holds one count of this clone. The V gene is TRBV6-5, the J gene TRBJ2-3; D gene unclear. The germline gives CDR1 MNHEY, CDR2 SVGAGI. This CDR3 comprises 11 residues. Trimming took off 7 bases at V and 6 bases at J, with 8 bases between the two ends. The CDR3 DNA follows: TGTGCCAGCACCCTCGTGGATACGCAGTATTTT. Its protein is CASTLVDTQYF.